This T cell receptor (beta chain) was sequenced during a study of blood T cell repertoires in COVID-19. In the study overall: Sites in the United States, Italy and Spain provided acute and convalescent COVID-19 samples. In each case, the material was cDNA or gDNA derived from T cells, B-cell-depleted T cells, or PBMCs.

Original analysis: The assay estimated nucleated cells by amplifying reference gene primers. Measured with immunoSEQ multiplex PCR; TCRdb has only the in-frame clones, and not every one. The V and J calls and clone size come from that table; D and trimming were worked out from the DNA. The table lists about 100,000 clones, 90% of them singletons, with approximately 1.7% in the top ten. There are 14 residues in the CDR3. CDR1 SGDLS and CDR2 YYNGEE come from the germline V gene. Trimming pared 3 bases from V and 6 bases from J, leaving 16 bases between. This clonotype was sampled from a man aged 60 to 69 with acute or convalescent COVID-19. This sequence joins TRBV9 and TRBJ2-7, with D tentatively TRBD1 (6 bases). The source material was peripheral blood. CDR3 sequence reads: CASSETGTTGEQYF. In DNA form, the CDR3 reads TGTGCCAGCAGCGAAACAGGGACCACCGGCGAGCAGTACTTC.